Below, 12 T cell receptor beta chains from the same sample are listed, as sequenced in a study of blood T cell repertoires in COVID-19. Repertoires were generated with immunoSEQ multiplex PCR, while TCRdb's copy carries only in-frame clones and drops some. The table has under 70,000 clones, around 86% seen once. The sequenced sample consisted of peripheral blood. The receptors come from a woman in her late teens or twenties with acute or convalescent COVID-19.

In this sample, this clone turned up a few times. The V and J genes are TRBV7-2 and TRBJ2-5; possibly TRBD1 for D (6 bases). The CDR3 sequence is 15 residues long. Between the trimmed V and J ends, which lost 1 base and 5 bases, there was a span of 14 bases. Germline V gives CDR1 SGHTA, CDR2 FQGNSA. CDR3: CASSLEGAGAETQYF. In DNA form, the CDR3 reads TGTGCCAGCAGCTTAGAAGGAGCAGGGGCCGAGACCCAGTACTTC.

The J gene is TRBJ2-1, the V gene TRBV19; perhaps TRBD2 as D (6 bases). The germline gives CDR1 LNHDA, CDR2 SQIVND (reference sequence). Trimming took 3 bases from V and 7 from J, leaving 22 bases between them. CDR3 size: 17 residues. CDR3 protein: CASSISSFAGSGNEQFF. Here the CDR3 DNA reads TGTGCCAGTAGTATTTCATCTTTCGCGGGGTCGGGGAATGAGCAGTTCTTC.

The rearrangement links TRBV12-3 or TRBV12-4 to TRBJ1-2; possibly TRBD1 for D (5 bases). V gave up 6 bases and J gave up 8 bases, with 10 bases separating them. The CDR3 has 11 amino acids. CDR3 amino acids: CASSSRGGYTF. CDR3 sequence (DNA): TGTGCCAGCAGCAGCCGGGGGGGCTACACCTTC.

This clone has a single count. This chain links TRBV23-1 with TRBJ2-3, with 8 bases matching TRBD1. TRBV23-1 counts as an open reading frame of uncertain function. CDR3 size: 16 residues. Trimming cost V 2 bases and J 5 bases; bases outside gene matches: 9. The CDR3 sequence: CASSQNGRGREDTQYF. CDR3 DNA sequence: TGCGCCAGCAGTCAAAATGGCAGGGGGCGGGAAGATACGCAGTATTTT.

DNA of the CDR3: TGTGCCAGCAGCGTTGGGACAGGAGACTATGGCTACACCTTC. It translates to CASSVGTGDYGYTF. The chain couples TRBV9 to TRBJ1-2, with 8 positions matching TRBD1. Germline V gene lookup returns CDR1 SGDLS and CDR2 YYNGEE. V lost 2 bases to trimming and J lost 3 bases; unmatched junction nucleotides: 3. The CDR3 is 14 amino acids.

V is TRBV5-1 and J is TRBJ2-3; no definite D call. The ends were cut back, 4 bases at V and 3 bases at J, with 15 bases in the middle. CDR1 is SGHRS and CDR2 is YFSETQ in the germline V gene. The CDR3 length is 15 residues. The CDR3 reads CASSHQRDKTDTQYF. In DNA, the CDR3 is TGCGCCAGCAGCCACCAGAGAGACAAAACAGATACGCAGTATTTT.

This CDR3 reads CASSFSVIAGGSPLHF. Here the CDR3 DNA reads TGTGCCAGCAGTTTTAGTGTGATTGCCGGGGGATCACCCCTCCACTTT. The chain uses TRBV28 and TRBJ1-6; weak D call: TRBD1 (5 bases). This CDR3 has 16 residues. The V gene lost 3 bases and the J gene lost 10 bases, with 19 bases spanning the gap. CDR1 MDHEN and CDR2 SYDVKM come from the germline V gene.

The CDR3 sequence is CASSVFSGELFF. The CDR3 DNA reads TGTGCCAGCAGCGTATTCTCCGGGGAGCTGTTTTTT. V is TRBV9 and J is TRBJ2-2; unclear D gene. There are 12 residues in the CDR3. Trimming took off 1 base at V and 6 bases at J, with 4 bases between the two ends. In germline, CDR1 is SGDLS, CDR2 YYNGEE.

V gene TRBV21-1 combines with J gene TRBJ1-2; TRBD1 is the table's D call and was not checked against the DNA. TRBV21-1 constitutes a pseudogene. CDR3 length equals 17 residues. The DNA for the CDR3 is TGTGCCAGCAGCAGCCCGGGACAGGGGGCGGACGACTATGGCTACACCTTC. Its translation is CASSSPGQGADDYGYTF.

This chain links TRBV5-1 with TRBJ1-2, with 9 bases aligning to TRBD1. This CDR3 contains 15 residues. The germline V gene has CDR1 SGHRS and CDR2 YFSETQ. J lost 4 bases, V lost 4 bases, and 8 bases had no gene match. The CDR3 DNA is TGCGCCAGCAGCACGGCCGGGACAGGGCTCTATGGCTACACCTTC. Translation: CASSTAGTGLYGYTF.

This clone was counted once. The chain is built from TRBV7-2 and TRBJ2-1; TRBD1 matches 9 bases. In germline, CDR1 is SGHTA, CDR2 FQGNSA. This CDR3 is built from 15 residues. V lost 1 base to trimming and J lost 14 bases; unmatched junction nucleotides: 12. Here the CDR3 reads CASSLGAIETGGKFF. In DNA, the CDR3 is TGTGCCAGCAGCTTAGGAGCCATAGAGACAGGGGGGAAGTTCTTC.

This clone was observed a single time. J is TRBJ1-4 and V is TRBV6-5, with a tentative D call TRBD1 (5 bases). V was shortened by 6 bases and J by 2 bases, with 13 bases between the two germline ends. This CDR3 region has 15 residues. The germline V gene encodes CDR1 MNHEY and CDR2 SVGAGI. The CDR3 loop is CASSNRGDTNEKLFF. The CDR3 DNA sequence: TGTGCCAGCAGCAACCGGGGGGATACTAATGAAAAACTGTTTTTT.